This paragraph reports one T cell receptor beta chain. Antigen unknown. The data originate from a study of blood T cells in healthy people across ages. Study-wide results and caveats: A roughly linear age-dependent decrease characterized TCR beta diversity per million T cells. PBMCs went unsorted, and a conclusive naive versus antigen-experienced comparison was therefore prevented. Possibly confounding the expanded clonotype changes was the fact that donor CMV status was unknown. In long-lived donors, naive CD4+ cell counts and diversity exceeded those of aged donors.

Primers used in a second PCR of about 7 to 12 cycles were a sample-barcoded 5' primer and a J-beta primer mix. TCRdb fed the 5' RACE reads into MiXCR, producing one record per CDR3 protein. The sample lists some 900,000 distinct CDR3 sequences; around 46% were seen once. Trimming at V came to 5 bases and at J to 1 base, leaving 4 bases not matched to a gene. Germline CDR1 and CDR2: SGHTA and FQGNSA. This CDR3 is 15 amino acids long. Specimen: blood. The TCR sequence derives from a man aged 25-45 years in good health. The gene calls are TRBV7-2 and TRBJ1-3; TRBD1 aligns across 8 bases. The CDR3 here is CASSEQGGSGNTIYF. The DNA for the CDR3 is TGTGCCAGCAGCGAACAGGGGGGGTCTGGAAACACCATATATTTT.